This T cell receptor (beta chain) was sequenced during a study of OX40 agonist ivuxolimab in advanced cancers. The wider study: As their treatment, patients were administered ivuxolimab, an agonistic anti-OX40 (CD134) antibody. Dose-escalation patients' cancers were hepatocellular carcinoma, melanoma, renal cell or head and neck cancer.

Libraries were prepared by immunoSEQ multiplex PCR; TCRdb keeps only in-frame clonotypes and omits some of them. Counted here are about 52,000 clones, approximately 95% occurring once; the ten biggest clones make up almost 25%. CDR1 is SGHTS, CDR2 YDEGEE, per germline. The CDR3 is 17 residues long. Study findings and constraints: No antigen was identified for the clonally expanded peripheral T cells. In CD8+ T cells, expanded clones were on average more numerous than in CD4+.

With regard to this clone: Its antigen is undetermined. A junction boundary mismatches the germline segment, possibly from a read error.

The V and J genes are TRBV5-8 and TRBJ1-2; 9 bases line up with TRBD1. The input for sequencing was CD4+ or CD8+ T cells sorted from blood, taken in a trial of the OX40 agonist ivuxolimab. The TCR sequence derives from an adult with an advanced solid tumor such as melanoma, head and neck, liver or kidney cancer. The CDR3 bases are TGCGCCAGCAGCCATCACCACTCTGGACAGGGGAAGAATGGCTACACCTTC. Protein: CASSHHHSGQGKNGYTF.